The clone carrying this T cell receptor (beta chain) showed up just a few times. The protocol was immunoSEQ multiplex PCR, while the TCRdb copy is restricted to in-frame clones and leaves out a portion. In the table there are around 120,000 clones, 85% to 90% of which are singletons. This sample is drawn from a study of blood T cell repertoires in COVID-19. Whole-study context: The study drew acute and convalescent COVID-19 samples from the United States, Italy and Spain.

Germline V gives CDR1 SGHRS, CDR2 YFSETQ. This CDR3 is built from 17 residues. V gave up 4 bases and J gave up 3 bases, with 20 bases separating them. This TCR derives from a human donor in a cohort sampled during active COVID-19. The chain joins TRBV5-1 to TRBJ2-1; D perhaps matches TRBD2 (6 bases). Sequencing input: peripheral blood. The CDR3 reads CASSRADFGSLYNEQFF. CDR3 sequence (DNA): TGCGCCAGCAGCCGAGCCGATTTCGGGAGCCTCTACAATGAGCAGTTCTTC.